The entry below describes one T cell receptor beta chain. The target antigen is unknown. Each of the patients experienced relapse following autologous stem cell transplantation, and their brentuximab vedotin exposure differed. Best overall response was complete response, partial response or progressive disease in these relapsed/refractory classical Hodgkin lymphoma patients. The data were obtained in a study of PD-1 blockade in classical Hodgkin lymphoma. Study information: Patients in the cohort were put on intravenous nivolumab, 3 mg/kg every 2 weeks. The study, taken as a whole, reports: The baseline diversity of complete responders showed similarity to that of newly diagnosed patients. There was a significant rise in CD4+ TCR diversity by C4D1, with no such rise for CD8+.

The protocol was immunoSEQ multiplex PCR, while the TCRdb copy is restricted to in-frame clones and leaves out a portion. Found here are more than 35,000 clones, around 80% of them singletons; the top ten hold 15% to 20%. This specimen was peripheral blood mononuclear cells (PBMCs), taken before the second cycle of nivolumab. This sequence originates from a human donor with classical Hodgkin lymphoma.

DNA of the CDR3: TGTGCCAGCAGCTTAGGGAGGTTTAAGTACTTC. Translated: CASSLGRFKYF. The gene calls are TRBV11-2 and TRBJ2-5; TRBD2 might be the D (5 bases). The V gene's germline CDR1 is SGHAT and CDR2 FQNNGV. Trimming stripped 1 base from V and 12 bases from J, with 9 bases between. This CDR3 contains 11 residues.